Below, 23 T cell receptor beta chains from the same sample are listed, as sequenced in a study of OX40 agonist ivuxolimab in advanced cancers. Method: immunoSEQ multiplex PCR; TCRdb's copy keeps in-frame clones and lacks some. The sample has 73,000 or so clones, approximately 90% seen once. The material was CD4+ or CD8+ T cells sorted from blood, obtained in a trial of the OX40 agonist ivuxolimab. Receptors originate from an adult with an advanced solid tumor such as melanoma, head and neck, liver or kidney cancer.

The chain has TRBV18 and TRBJ2-2; D gene unclear. The CDR3 covers 15 residues. Between the trimmed V and J ends, which lost 1 base and 6 bases, there was a span of 12 bases. The V gene's germline CDR1 is KGHSH and CDR2 LQKENI. CDR3 DNA sequence: TGTGCCAGCTCACCACTTTCCGATCTCTCCGGGGAGCTGTTTTTT. Translated: CASSPLSDLSGELFF.

The chain has TRBV4-3 and TRBJ2-1; no reliable D call. The CDR3 is made up of 12 amino acids. CDR1 is LGHNA and CDR2 is YSLEER in the germline V gene. V was clipped by 1 base and J by 5 bases, with 3 bases between them. The CDR3 coding sequence is TGCGCCAGCAGCCAAGGGGACAATGAGCAGTTCTTC. It encodes CASSQGDNEQFF.

CDR3 protein: CASSPAGTPIYEQYF. CDR3 sequence (DNA): TGTGCCAGCAGCCCCGCCGGGACTCCGATCTACGAGCAGTACTTC. The chain couples TRBV13 to TRBJ2-7, with TRBD2 as a possible D gene (6 bases). V was shortened by 5 bases and J by 3 bases, with 17 bases between the two germline ends. The CDR3 consists of 15 residues. The germline gives CDR1 PRHDT, CDR2 FYEKMQ (reference sequence).

The rearrangement joins TRBV10-3 to TRBJ2-1, with 10 bases aligning to TRBD1. Germline V gene lookup returns CDR1 ENHRY and CDR2 SYGVKD. The CDR3 contains 12 residues. Trimming cost V 8 bases and J 10 bases; bases outside gene matches: 5. CDR3 sequence reads: CAIGTGVEEQFF. The CDR3 DNA reads TGTGCCATCGGGACAGGGGTGGAAGAGCAGTTCTTC.

The chain couples TRBV5-6 to TRBJ2-7, with TRBD1 identical over 9 bases. CDR1 and CDR2 from the germline V gene are SGHDT and YYEEEE. V was pared by 0 bases and J by 4 bases, with 5 bases of the junction left unmatched. The CDR3 runs to 15 residues. CDR3 in DNA: TGTGCCAGCAGCTTGGACAGGGGGCGCGGATACGAGCAGTACTTC. Translated, it gives CASSLDRGRGYEQYF.

V and J are TRBV6-1 and TRBJ2-3; possible D gene TRBD1, 6 bases. The CDR3 is 13 amino acids. The ends were cut back, 7 bases at V and 6 bases at J, with 14 bases in the middle. Germline V gives CDR1 MNHNS, CDR2 SASEGT. As DNA, the CDR3 is TGTGCCAGCACCATAGGGGGACGGGATACGCAGTATTTT. Translating it yields CASTIGGRDTQYF.

V usage is TRBV9 and J usage is TRBJ2-7; a weak D match, TRBD2 (5 bases). Germline CDR1 reads SGDLS; CDR2 reads YYNGEE. V lost 0 bases and J lost 3, with 10 bases in between. The CDR3 sequence is 14 residues long. The CDR3, as DNA: TGTGCCAGCAGCGTAGGCAGTGGGAGCTACGAGCAGTACTTC. Its translation is CASSVGSGSYEQYF.

This chain connects TRBV6-5 to TRBJ2-6; maybe TRBD2 (5 bases). Trimming took 6 bases from V and 2 from J, leaving 11 bases between them. CDR3 length: 15 residues. CDR1 MNHEY and CDR2 SVGAGI come from the germline V gene. The CDR3 reads CASSSSSAGANVLTF. Here the CDR3 DNA reads TGTGCCAGCAGCTCTAGCTCGGCTGGGGCCAACGTCCTGACTTTC.

The chain employs TRBV9 and TRBJ1-5; tentatively, D is TRBD1 (5 bases). The germline gives CDR1 SGDLS, CDR2 YYNGEE. This CDR3 contains 18 residues. V was clipped by 7 bases and J by 0 bases, with 23 bases between them. The CDR3 loop reads CASAAGLGGPYSNQPQHF. The DNA of the CDR3 is TGTGCCAGCGCAGCGGGGCTTGGAGGCCCTTATAGCAATCAGCCCCAGCATTTT.

The rearrangement joins TRBV6-1 to TRBJ1-2; D uncertain. Trimming removed 6 bases from V and 2 bases from J, with 16 bases in between. CDR1 and CDR2 from the germline V gene are MNHNS and SASEGT. The CDR3 sequence is 15 residues long. The CDR3 spells CASRARVAENYGYTF. DNA for the CDR3: TGTGCCAGCAGGGCCCGGGTGGCAGAAAACTATGGCTACACCTTC.

CDR3 in amino acids: CASSQSGPTDTQYF. CDR3 DNA: TGTGCCAGCAGCCAGAGCGGGCCCACAGATACGCAGTATTTT. The V gene is TRBV7-9, the J gene TRBJ2-3; D is possibly TRBD2 (6 bases). Germline values: CDR1 SEHNR, CDR2 FQNEAQ (reference sequence). Between the trimmed V and J ends, which lost 5 bases and 2 bases, there was a span of 11 bases. The CDR3 loop spans 14 amino acids.

The rearrangement joins TRBV10-2 to TRBJ2-5; TRBD2 matches at 9 bases. The V gene end was trimmed by 2 bases and the J gene end by 0 bases; junction bases not matched to a gene: 7. The CDR3 has 17 amino acids. Germline CDR1 and CDR2: WSHSY and SAAADI. The CDR3 sequence: CASSEGRLAENQETQYF. CDR3 bases: TGCGCCAGCAGTGAGGGGCGACTAGCGGAAAACCAAGAGACCCAGTACTTC.

This chain connects TRBV10-3 to TRBJ2-3, with D tentatively TRBD2 (7 bases). This CDR3 spans 14 amino acids. V lost 7 bases, J lost 3 bases, and 14 bases lay in between. Germline V gene lookup returns CDR1 ENHRY and CDR2 SYGVKD. The CDR3 sequence is CAINSRGGTDTQYF. The CDR3 bases are TGTGCCATCAATTCGAGGGGGGGGACAGATACGCAGTATTTT.

This sequence joins TRBV5-6 and TRBJ2-1; D remains unclear. Germline values: CDR1 SGHDT, CDR2 YYEEEE. V was cut by 0 bases and J by 1 base, with 5 bases left in between. The CDR3 spans 14 residues. The CDR3 spells CASSLATSYNEQFF. In DNA form, the CDR3 reads TGTGCCAGCAGCTTGGCGACTTCCTACAATGAGCAGTTCTTC. The full variable domain, in which reference TRBV5-6 and TRBJ2-1 provide the parts outside the CDR3, is DAGVTQSPTHLIKTRGQQVTLRCSPKSGHDTVSWYQQALGQGPQFIFQYYEEEERQRGNFPDRFSGHQFPNYSSELNVNALLLGDSALYLCASSLATSYNEQFFGPGTRLTVL.

The chain couples TRBV11-3 to TRBJ2-1, with 12 positions matching TRBD2. V gave up 3 bases and J gave up 7 bases; unmatched junction bases: 1. Germline V gene sequence: CDR1 SGHNT, CDR2 YENEEA. CDR3 length equals 14 residues. CDR3 DNA: TGTGCCAGCAGCTTTGGGACTAGCGGGAATGAGCAGTTCTTC. It translates to CASSFGTSGNEQFF.

The chain links TRBV5-8 to TRBJ2-5; D is possibly TRBD1 (5 bases). V was pared by 2 bases and J by 5 bases, with 13 bases between. Germline CDR1 and CDR2: SGHTS and YDEGEE. The CDR3 has 14 residues. For the CDR3, the DNA is TGTGCCAGCAGCTTAAAGGGGCCGCTTGAGACCCAGTACTTC. Its translation is CASSLKGPLETQYF.

This chain connects TRBV6-1 to TRBJ2-1, with unresolved D. V lost 8 bases, J lost 6 bases, and 17 bases lay in between. Germline V gene sequence: CDR1 MNHNS, CDR2 SASEGT. This CDR3 is 14 amino acids long. The CDR3 DNA sequence: TGTGCCAGCTTATTTTGGTACAGCATCAATGAGCAGTTCTTC. Its translation: CASLFWYSINEQFF.

The genes are TRBV19 and TRBJ2-2; the D call may be TRBD1 or TRBD2 (5 bases each). The length of the CDR3 is 15 residues. CDR1 and CDR2 from the germline V gene are LNHDA and SQIVND (reference sequence). V lost 3 bases, J lost 3 bases, and 11 bases lay in between. In DNA, the CDR3 is TGTGCCAGTAGTATTTCGGGGACGGACACCGGGGAGCTGTTTTTT. This gives the protein CASSISGTDTGELFF.

This clone was recorded only once. This rearrangement joins TRBV5-6 to TRBJ2-3; the match to TRBD2 covers 7 bases. CDR1 and CDR2 (germline): SGHDT, YYEEEE. This CDR3 is built from 15 residues. The V gene end was trimmed by 0 bases and the J gene end by 3 bases; junction bases not matched to a gene: 4. CDR3: CASSLGGGSTDTQYF. Written as DNA, the CDR3 is TGTGCCAGCAGCTTGGGTGGCGGGAGTACAGATACGCAGTATTTT.

The chain carries TRBV29-1 and TRBJ1-4; unclear D gene. The length of the CDR3 is 11 residues. Germline CDR1 and CDR2: SQVTM and ANQGSEA. The germline V and J ends were trimmed by 4 bases and 7 bases, with 7 bases remaining between them. The DNA of the CDR3 is TGCAGCGTTGGGGTGGGTGAAAAACTGTTTTTT. Protein sequence: CSVGVGEKLFF.

V gene TRBV7-9 combines with J gene TRBJ2-7; D possibly corresponds to TRBD1 (5 bases). CDR1 and CDR2 (germline): SEHNR, FQNEAQ (reference sequence). This CDR3 comprises 12 residues. V was pared by 4 bases and J by 2 bases, with 6 bases between. CDR3 loop: CASSSTAYEQYF. CDR3 sequence (DNA): TGTGCCAGCAGCTCGACAGCCTACGAGCAGTACTTC.

This rearrangement joins TRBV30 to TRBJ1-2; TRBD1 is a possible D gene (5 bases). Germline CDR1 reads GTSNPN; CDR2 reads SVGIG (reference sequence). The V gene lost 4 bases and the J gene lost 0 bases, with 15 bases spanning the gap. This CDR3 region has 15 residues. In DNA form, the CDR3 reads TGTGCCTGGACCACCAGGGAGCTTACTAACTATGGCTACACCTTC. Translation gives CAWTTRELTNYGYTF.

V gene TRBV6-5 combines with J gene TRBJ2-7; D may match TRBD1 or TRBD2 (5 bases each). Germline V lookup: CDR1 MNHEY, CDR2 SVGAGI. The CDR3 length is 14 residues. V shed 5 bases and J shed 3 bases, with 14 bases lying between them. The CDR3 nucleotides are TGTGCCAGCAGTAAAACCGGGACGAGCTACGAGCAGTACTTC. This translates into CASSKTGTSYEQYF.